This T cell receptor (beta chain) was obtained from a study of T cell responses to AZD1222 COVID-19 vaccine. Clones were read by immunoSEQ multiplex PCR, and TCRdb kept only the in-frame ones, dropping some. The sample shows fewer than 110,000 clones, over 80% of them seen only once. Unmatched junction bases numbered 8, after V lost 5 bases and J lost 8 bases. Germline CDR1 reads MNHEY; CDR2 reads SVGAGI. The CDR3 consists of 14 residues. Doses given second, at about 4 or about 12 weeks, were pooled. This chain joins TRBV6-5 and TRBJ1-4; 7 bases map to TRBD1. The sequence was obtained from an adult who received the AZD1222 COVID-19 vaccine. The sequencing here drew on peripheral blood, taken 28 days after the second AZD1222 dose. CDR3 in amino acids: CASSPGGGNEKLFF. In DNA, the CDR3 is TGTGCCAGCAGTCCAGGGGGGGGAAACGAAAAACTGTTTTTT.